The 5 T cell receptor beta chains in this list originate from one sample, sequenced in a study of OX40 agonist ivuxolimab in advanced cancers. Produced via immunoSEQ multiplex PCR; TCRdb's table is partial and in-frame only. The repertoire includes approximately 46,000 clones, around 90% of them detected once, and approximately 11% sits in the top ten. Sequenced here: CD4+ or CD8+ T cells sorted from blood, sampled in a trial of the OX40 agonist ivuxolimab. The receptor source for this set is an adult with an advanced solid tumor such as melanoma, head and neck, liver or kidney cancer.

The chain recombines TRBV6-1 with TRBJ1-5; the match to TRBD1 covers 9 bases. Germline loops: CDR1 MNHNS, CDR2 SASEGT. The V gene end was trimmed by 5 bases and the J gene end by 0 bases; junction bases not matched to a gene: 2. This CDR3 has 15 residues. CDR3 sequence: CASSPDRGSNQPQHF. In DNA form, the CDR3 reads TGTGCCAGCAGTCCGGACAGGGGTAGCAATCAGCCCCAGCATTTT.

The chain has TRBV9 and TRBJ2-3; 8 nucleotides match TRBD2. The germline V gene encodes CDR1 SGDLS and CDR2 YYNGEE. There are 16 residues in the CDR3. V shed 2 bases and J 4 bases; nucleotides not matched to a gene: 9. The CDR3 coding sequence is TGTGCCAGCAGCGTCCGAAGAGCGGGGGAGGCAGATACGCAGTATTTT. This translates into CASSVRRAGEADTQYF.

In its sample, this clone was seen once. The chain has TRBV5-4 and TRBJ2-3; D ambiguous. V was clipped by 0 bases and J by 6 bases, with 14 bases between them. This CDR3 spans 15 amino acids. Germline V lookup: CDR1 SGHNT, CDR2 YYREEE (reference sequence). The CDR3 is CASSLGRETKDTQYF. CDR3 DNA sequence: TGTGCCAGCAGCTTGGGTAGGGAAACTAAGGATACGCAGTATTTT.

In this sample, this clone turned up a few times. A much larger clone lies one base from this, so it may be a read error. Other DNA sequences in this specimen translate into the identical CDR3. V is TRBV5-1 and J is TRBJ2-7, with D perhaps given as TRBD1 or TRBD2 (6 bases each). The CDR3 loop spans 15 amino acids. Trimming cost V 0 bases and J 0 bases, with 10 bases left between them. The germline V gene encodes CDR1 SGHRS and CDR2 YFSETQ. The CDR3 DNA is TGCGCCAGCAGCTTGGTGCGGGACAACTCCTACGAGCAGTACTTC. Amino acid sequence: CASSLVRDNSYEQYF.

This clone was detected only once. In nucleotides, the CDR3 is TGTGCCAGCAGTTTATCTGGCGGGGGACCGCGTGAGCAGTTCTTC. It encodes CASSLSGGGPREQFF. The chain carries TRBV27 and TRBJ2-1; 7 bases match TRBD2. This CDR3 is built from 15 residues. V dropped 0 bases and J dropped 9; count of bases not matched to a gene: 8. Germline lookup yields CDR1 MNHEY and CDR2 SMNVEV (reference sequence).